The 31 T cell receptor beta chains listed next were all sequenced from one sample in a study of T cells in localized non-small cell lung cancer. The data were produced by immunoSEQ multiplex PCR, yet TCRdb's version contains in-frame clones alone and is incomplete. In the table there are tens of thousands of clones, over 80% of which are singletons. The sample in question was peripheral blood, obtained before any cancer treatment. These receptors were collected from a woman between 35 and 70 years old with stage I lung adenocarcinoma.

The chain links TRBV5-1 to TRBJ2-7; TRBD2 agrees at 9 bases. From germline, CDR1 is SGHRS and CDR2 YFSETQ. V lost 0 bases and J lost 2; bases outside the gene matches: 9. This CDR3 spans 17 amino acids. CDR3 in amino acids: CASSLAAASGIPYEQYF. The CDR3 nucleotides are TGCGCCAGCAGCTTGGCTGCCGCTAGCGGGATTCCCTACGAGCAGTACTTC.

This sequence joins TRBV9 and TRBJ1-1; D unclear. The length of the CDR3 is 15 residues. Germline V gene data show CDR1 as SGDLS and CDR2 as YYNGEE. The ends were cut back, 0 bases at V and 5 bases at J, with 14 bases in the middle. Here the CDR3 DNA reads TGTGCCAGCAGCGTAGGTACAGCTCTTAGGACTGAAGCTTTCTTT. It encodes CASSVGTALRTEAFF.

The chain combines TRBV30 with TRBJ1-1; 8 bases agree with TRBD1. The CDR3 consists of 11 residues. Germline V lookup: CDR1 GTSNPN, CDR2 SVGIG (reference sequence). Trimming at V came to 5 bases and at J to 11 bases, leaving 7 bases not matched to a gene. The CDR3 DNA follows: TGTGCCTGGGAGCGGGACAGGAGCGCTTTCTTT. This sequence encodes CAWERDRSAFF.

This chain uses TRBV7-9 with TRBJ2-2; D may be TRBD1 (6 bases). The CDR3 totals 15 residues. Germline CDR1 reads SEHNR; CDR2 reads FQNEAQ (reference sequence). Trimming left V 3 bases short and J 4 bases short, with 12 bases between. CDR3 loop: CASSLLQGGTGELFF. The CDR3 DNA reads as TGTGCCAGCAGCTTGTTACAGGGTGGCACCGGGGAGCTGTTTTTT.

The chain uses TRBV7-9 and TRBJ1-5; 7 bases align to TRBD1. The V and J ends lost 5 bases and 1 base, in that order; junction bases with no gene match: 8. Germline values: CDR1 SEHNR, CDR2 FQNEAQ (reference sequence). This CDR3 spans 16 amino acids. This CDR3 reads CASSRSGTASNQPQHF. The CDR3 nucleotides are TGTGCCAGCAGCCGCTCCGGGACAGCCAGCAATCAGCCCCAGCATTTT.

This chain joins TRBV6-1 and TRBJ2-4; 8 bases are shared with TRBD2. Germline trimming cut 7 bases from V and 7 bases from J; bases unmatched to any gene: 6. The CDR3 totals 13 residues. CDR1 MNHNS and CDR2 SASEGT come from the germline V gene. The CDR3 coding sequence is TGTGCCAGCATGGAGGGACTAGGGAACATTCAGTACTTC. Its translation is CASMEGLGNIQYF.

The CDR3 nucleotides read TGCGCCAGCAGCTTGGAAGGCGGGGAGGGCACACACGAGCAGTACTTC. Its translation: CASSLEGGEGTHEQYF. This chain connects TRBV5-1 to TRBJ2-7; the match to TRBD2 covers 7 bases. The CDR3 loop spans 16 amino acids. Looked up from germline, CDR1 is SGHRS and CDR2 is YFSETQ. V was clipped by 0 bases and J by 5 bases; unmatched bases: 11.

The chain carries TRBV27 and TRBJ2-3; TRBD1 might be the D (8 bases). The CDR3 has 16 residues. The V end was cut by 7 bases, the J end by 6 bases, with 23 bases between. Germline values: CDR1 MNHEY, CDR2 SMNVEV (reference sequence). The CDR3 coding sequence is TGTGCCAGCACTTTTCGACAGGGGAGCGGGATGGATACGCAGTATTTT. Translated, it gives CASTFRQGSGMDTQYF.

The genes are TRBV11-1 and TRBJ2-5, with 9 bases fitting TRBD2. The CDR3 contains 12 residues. CDR1 and CDR2 (germline): SGHAT, FQDESV (reference sequence). Unmatched junction bases numbered 9, after V lost 5 bases and J lost 14 bases. CDR3 sequence reads: CASSQTASGIYF. DNA for the CDR3: TGTGCCAGCAGCCAAACGGCTAGCGGGATATACTTC. Supplemented by reference TRBV11-1 and TRBJ2-5, the full variable domain reads EAEVAQSPRYKITEKSQAVAFWCDPISGHATLYWYRQILGQGPELLVQFQDESVVDDSQLPKDRFSAERLKGVDSTLKIQPAELGDSAMYLCASSQTASGIYFGPGTRLLVL.

The chain combines TRBV5-1 with TRBJ2-3; 9 positions agree with TRBD2. V lost 8 bases to trimming and J lost 0 bases; unmatched junction nucleotides: 7. This CDR3 has 15 residues. Looked up from germline, CDR1 is SGHRS and CDR2 is YFSETQ. The CDR3 spells CASLLAGFSTDTQYF. DNA of the CDR3: TGCGCCAGTCTACTAGCGGGCTTTAGCACAGATACGCAGTATTTT. The entire variable domain, with the rest obtained from reference TRBV5-1 and TRBJ2-3, is as follows: KAGVTQTPRYLIKTRGQQVTLSCSPISGHRSVSWYQQTPGQGLQFLFEYFSETQRNKGNFPGRFSGRQFSNSRSEMNVSTLELGDSALYLCASLLAGFSTDTQYFGPGTRLTVL.

The V call is TRBV5-1, the J call TRBJ2-2; 10 bases are a match to TRBD1. V dropped 3 bases and J dropped 2; count of bases not matched to a gene: 4. The CDR3 loop spans 16 amino acids. CDR1 is SGHRS and CDR2 is YFSETQ in the germline V gene. CDR3 in amino acids: CASSSDRGLNTGELFF. The DNA of the CDR3 is TGCGCCAGCAGCTCTGACAGGGGGCTAAACACCGGGGAGCTGTTTTTT.

The V gene is TRBV29-1, the J gene TRBJ2-7, with D perhaps matching TRBD1 (5 bases). The ends were cut back, 3 bases at V and 4 bases at J, with 16 bases in the middle. Germline values: CDR1 SQVTM, CDR2 ANQGSEA. CDR3 length: 14 amino acids. CDR3 region: CSVDNAGSSYEQYF. CDR3 nucleotides: TGCAGCGTTGATAATGCAGGGTCCTCTTACGAGCAGTACTTC.

The chain employs TRBV6-1 and TRBJ2-1, with 7 bases matching TRBD1. J was trimmed by 7 bases and V by 6 bases; bases with no gene match: 6. This CDR3 is 13 amino acids long. CDR1 MNHNS and CDR2 SASEGT come from the germline V gene. CDR3 sequence: CASRAQGVNEQFF. The CDR3 region has the DNA TGTGCCAGCAGAGCCCAGGGGGTGAATGAGCAGTTCTTC.

The rearrangement joins TRBV9 to TRBJ1-1; weak D call: TRBD1 (5 bases). Trimming pared 2 bases from V and 0 bases from J, leaving 11 bases between. This CDR3 has 15 residues. The germline gives CDR1 SGDLS, CDR2 YYNGEE. The CDR3 here is CASSVRQSMNTEAFF. DNA of the CDR3: TGTGCCAGCAGCGTTCGACAGAGCATGAACACTGAAGCTTTCTTT.

The chain links TRBV5-1 to TRBJ1-2, with 9 positions matching TRBD1. Germline V gene sequence: CDR1 SGHRS, CDR2 YFSETQ. V shed 0 bases, J shed 5 bases, and the junction held 2 bases outside the gene matches. The CDR3 has 14 amino acids. The CDR3: CASSLGDRDYGYTF. The CDR3 DNA reads TGCGCCAGCAGCTTGGGGGACAGGGATTATGGCTACACCTTC.

The chain carries TRBV27 and TRBJ2-2; TRBD2 matches 11 bases. Trimming removed 6 bases from V and 4 bases from J; junction bases left unmatched: 7. This CDR3 is 16 amino acids long. The germline V gene encodes CDR1 MNHEY and CDR2 SMNVEV (reference sequence). For the CDR3, the DNA is TGTGCCAGCAGAGCCGCCGGGACTAGCGGCACCGGGGAGCTGTTTTTT. It yields the protein CASRAAGTSGTGELFF.

This clone was detected only once. The chain recombines TRBV5-8 with TRBJ2-7, with unresolved D. This CDR3 has 12 amino acids. Looked up from germline, CDR1 is SGHTS and CDR2 is YDEGEE. V dropped 3 bases and J dropped 0 bases, with 4 bases sitting between them. The CDR3 here is CASSSLSYEQYF. The CDR3 bases are TGTGCCAGCAGCTCCCTCTCCTACGAGCAGTACTTC.

The gene calls are TRBV27 and TRBJ2-1, with D perhaps TRBD1 (6 bases). There are 16 residues in the CDR3. Germline V gene data show CDR1 as MNHEY and CDR2 as SMNVEV (reference sequence). Trimming left V 4 bases short and J 4 bases short, with 17 bases between. CDR3 coding DNA: TGTGCCAGCAGTTACCTTGGATGGGACACTTACAATGAGCAGTTCTTC. Its translation: CASSYLGWDTYNEQFF.

This clone appeared once. The chain employs TRBV5-5 and TRBJ1-5; unclear D gene. CDR1 is SGHKS, CDR2 YYEKEE, per germline (reference sequence). The V and J ends lost 4 bases and 0 bases respectively, with 14 bases between them. The CDR3 sequence is 16 residues long. CDR3 sequence: CASSLSGDGSNQPQHF. Written as DNA, the CDR3 is TGTGCCAGCAGCCTGAGTGGTGACGGTAGCAATCAGCCCCAGCATTTT.

The chain joins TRBV30 to TRBJ1-1; D is uncertain. The CDR3 is 14 amino acids. The germline gives CDR1 GTSNPN, CDR2 SVGIG (reference sequence). V lost 0 bases and J lost 1, with 9 bases in between. CDR3 DNA sequence: TGTGCCTGGAGTGTAGATGCAGGGAACACTGAAGCTTTCTTT. Translated: CAWSVDAGNTEAFF.

V is TRBV4-1 and J is TRBJ1-1, with 7 bases that match TRBD1. CDR3 length: 16 residues. Germline V gives CDR1 MGHRA, CDR2 YSYEKL. Trimming took 2 bases from V and 4 from J; bases not matched to a gene: 10. The CDR3 reads CASSQMPGQSLTEAFF. The CDR3 DNA is TGCGCCAGCAGCCAAATGCCGGGACAGTCCCTCACTGAAGCTTTCTTT.

The chain uses TRBV7-9 and TRBJ2-1, with 7 bases aligning to TRBD2. The germline V gene encodes CDR1 SEHNR and CDR2 FQNEAQ (reference sequence). The CDR3 spans 13 residues. The trim removed 7 bases at V and 9 bases at J, leaving 9 bases unmatched. The CDR3 DNA is TGTGCCAGCACCTCACGTAGCGGGCTTGAGCAGTTCTTC. It codes for CASTSRSGLEQFF. The full variable domain, its missing parts supplied by reference TRBV7-9 and TRBJ2-1, is DTGVSQNPRHKITKRGQNVTFRCDPISEHNRLYWYRQTLGQGPEFLTYFQNEAQLEKSRLLSDRFSAERPKGSFSTLEIQRTEQGDSAMYLCASTSRSGLEQFFGPGTRLTVL.

V usage is TRBV5-4 and J usage is TRBJ1-3; unclear D gene. The germline V gene encodes CDR1 SGHNT and CDR2 YYREEE (reference sequence). V was shortened by 2 bases and J by 0 bases, with 6 bases between the two germline ends. This CDR3 spans 14 amino acids. The CDR3 sequence: CASSFYSSGNTIYF. The CDR3 bases are TGTGCCAGCAGCTTTTACAGCTCTGGAAACACCATATATTTT. Full variable domain (remainder filled in from reference TRBV5-4 and TRBJ1-3): ETGVTQSPTHLIKTRGQQVTLRCSSQSGHNTVSWYQQALGQGPQFIFQYYREEENGRGNFPPRFSGLQFPNYSSELNVNALELDDSALYLCASSFYSSGNTIYFGEGSWLTVV.

As regards this clone: This same CDR3 is encoded by further DNA sequences in the sample. The chain couples TRBV11-2 to TRBJ2-7, with 8 nucleotides matching TRBD2. The germline gives CDR1 SGHAT, CDR2 FQNNGV. The CDR3 is made up of 14 amino acids. V was pared by 0 bases and J by 6 bases, with 4 bases of the junction left unmatched. CDR3 sequence reads: CASSLDPGTSEQYF. The CDR3, as DNA: TGTGCCAGCAGCTTAGACCCAGGGACTAGCGAGCAGTACTTC.

V usage is TRBV21-1 and J usage is TRBJ2-7; the tabulated D call, TRBD2, remains unverified against the DNA. TRBV21-1 is a pseudogene. The CDR3 loop spans 14 amino acids. CDR3 nucleotide sequence: TGTGCCAGCACTATCTTAGCGGGAGTCCACGAGCAGTACTTC. Translated, it gives CASTILAGVHEQYF.

The chain has TRBV5-4 and TRBJ1-4; TRBD1 matches at 10 bases. CDR3 size: 17 residues. Germline V lookup: CDR1 SGHNT, CDR2 YYREEE (reference sequence). V dropped 3 bases and J dropped 7; count of bases not matched to a gene: 12. The CDR3 nucleotides read TGTGCCAGCAGCTCGACAGGGGGCGCCGGTTGGCGTGAAAAACTGTTTTTT. This encodes CASSSTGGAGWREKLFF.

The gene calls are TRBV7-9 and TRBJ2-1; 9 nucleotides agree with TRBD1. This CDR3 contains 14 residues. Germline V gene sequence: CDR1 SEHNR, CDR2 FQNEAQ (reference sequence). Losses at the gene ends were 5 bases for V and 10 bases for J; bases not matched to a gene: 9. The CDR3 loop reads CASSPTGGGREQFF. In DNA form, the CDR3 reads TGTGCCAGCAGCCCAACAGGGGGCGGGAGAGAGCAGTTCTTC.

This clone was seen just once. The chain uses TRBV4-1 and TRBJ2-2; 9 bases agree with TRBD1. The CDR3 has 16 amino acids. The V gene end was trimmed by 1 base and the J gene end by 2 bases; junction bases not matched to a gene: 2. The germline V gene has CDR1 MGHRA and CDR2 YSYEKL. The chain's CDR3 is CASSQAGQGNTGELFF. Here the CDR3 DNA reads TGCGCCAGCAGCCAAGCGGGACAGGGAAACACCGGGGAGCTGTTTTTT.

V usage is TRBV7-3 and J usage is TRBJ2-1; D might be TRBD2 (6 bases). The CDR3 spans 16 residues. With 4 bases removed from V and 4 bases from J, the gap between germline ends came to 17 bases. Germline V lookup: CDR1 SGHTA, CDR2 FQGTGA. The CDR3 reads CASSSLTGESYNEQFF. The CDR3 DNA is TGTGCCAGCAGCTCTCTAACGGGAGAATCATACAATGAGCAGTTCTTC.

The V and J genes are TRBV7-9 and TRBJ1-3, with 9 bases aligning to TRBD1. Unmatched junction bases numbered 4, after V lost 5 bases and J lost 2 bases. There are 15 residues in the CDR3. Germline-derived CDR1 and CDR2 are SEHNR and FQNEAQ (reference sequence). The CDR3 nucleotides read TGTGCCAGCAGCCTACAGGGGGCGACTGGAAACACCATATATTTT. Protein: CASSLQGATGNTIYF.

In DNA form, the CDR3 reads TGTGCCGTGGGACCGGGACAGCAAACAGATACGCAGTATTTT. Translating gives CAVGPGQQTDTQYF. This rearrangement joins TRBV10-3 to TRBJ2-3; 7 bases are shared with TRBD1. J gave up 3 bases and V 11 bases, and 11 bases lay outside the gene matches. The CDR3 has 14 amino acids. Germline assignment: CDR1 ENHRY and CDR2 SYGVKD.